Below, one TCR beta chain is given with its context. The sample originates from a study of cytomegalovirus exposure and HLA in healthy donors. Germline CDR1 reads SGHDN; CDR2 reads FVKESK. V dropped 0 bases and J dropped 7; count of bases not matched to a gene: 13. The CDR3 extends over 18 amino acids. 13 Jbeta primers and 60 Vbeta primers were used for the PCR. Some clones are missing from TCRdb's copy, which holds only in-frame ones; the method was immunoSEQ multiplex PCR. The sample consists of 150,000 to 200,000 clones, approximately 81% of them appearing once. V and J are TRBV14 and TRBJ2-1; 9 bases map to TRBD1. This clonotype was sampled from a woman aged 45 to 65 in good health and CMV-seronegative. Sequencing input: PBMCs. For the CDR3, the DNA is TGTGCCAGCAGCCAAGATCGTATGTGGACAGGGGAAAAGAATGAGCAGTTCTTC. Its protein is CASSQDRMWTGEKNEQFF. The entire variable domain, with the rest obtained from reference TRBV14 and TRBJ2-1, is as follows: EAGVTQFPSHSVIEKGQTVTLRCDPISGHDNLYWYRRVMGKEIKFLLHFVKESKQDESGMPNNRFLAERTGGTYSTLKVQPAELEDSGVYFCASSQDRMWTGEKNEQFFGPGTRLTVL.